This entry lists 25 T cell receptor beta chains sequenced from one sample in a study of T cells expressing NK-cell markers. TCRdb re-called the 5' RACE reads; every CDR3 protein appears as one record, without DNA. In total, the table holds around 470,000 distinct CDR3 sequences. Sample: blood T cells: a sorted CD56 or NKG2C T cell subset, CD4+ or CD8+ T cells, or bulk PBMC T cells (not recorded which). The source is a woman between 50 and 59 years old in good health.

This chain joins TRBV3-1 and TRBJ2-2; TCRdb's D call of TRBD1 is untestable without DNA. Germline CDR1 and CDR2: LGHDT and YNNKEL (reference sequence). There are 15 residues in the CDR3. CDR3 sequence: CASSQVQGRSGELFF.

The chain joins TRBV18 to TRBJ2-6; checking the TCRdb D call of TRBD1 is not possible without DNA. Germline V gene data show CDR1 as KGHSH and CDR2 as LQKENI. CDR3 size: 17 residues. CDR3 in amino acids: CASSSGTGFSGANVLTF.

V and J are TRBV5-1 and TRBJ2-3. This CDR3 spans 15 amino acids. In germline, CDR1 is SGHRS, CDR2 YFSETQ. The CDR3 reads CASSLAVPRFDTQYF.

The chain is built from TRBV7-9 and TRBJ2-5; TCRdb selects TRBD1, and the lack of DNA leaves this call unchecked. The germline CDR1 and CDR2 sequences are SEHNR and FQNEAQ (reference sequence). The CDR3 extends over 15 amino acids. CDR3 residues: CASSHRNQGMETQYF.

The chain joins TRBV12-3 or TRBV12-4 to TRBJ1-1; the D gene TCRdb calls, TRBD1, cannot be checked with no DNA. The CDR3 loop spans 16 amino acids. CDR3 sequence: CASSPRDGTMNTEAFF.

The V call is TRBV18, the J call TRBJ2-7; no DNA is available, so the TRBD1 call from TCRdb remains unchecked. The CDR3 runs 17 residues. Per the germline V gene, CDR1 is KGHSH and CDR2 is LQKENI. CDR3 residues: CASSPLPGIAELYEQYF.

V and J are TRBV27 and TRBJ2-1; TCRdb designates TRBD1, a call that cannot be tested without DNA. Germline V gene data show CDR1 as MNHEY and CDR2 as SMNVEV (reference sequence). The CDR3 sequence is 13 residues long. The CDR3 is CASSLPGPDEQFF.

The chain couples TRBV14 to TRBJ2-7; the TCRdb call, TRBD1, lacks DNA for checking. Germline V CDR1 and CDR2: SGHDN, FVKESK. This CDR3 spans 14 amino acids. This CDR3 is CASSLGVPPYEQYF.

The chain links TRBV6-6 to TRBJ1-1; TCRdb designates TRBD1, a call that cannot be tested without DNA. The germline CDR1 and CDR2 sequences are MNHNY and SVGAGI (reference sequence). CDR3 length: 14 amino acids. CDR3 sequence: CASSPSREGTEAFF.

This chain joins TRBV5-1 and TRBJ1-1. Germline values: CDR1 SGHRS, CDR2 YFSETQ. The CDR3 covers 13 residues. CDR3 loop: CASSRDGQYEAFF.

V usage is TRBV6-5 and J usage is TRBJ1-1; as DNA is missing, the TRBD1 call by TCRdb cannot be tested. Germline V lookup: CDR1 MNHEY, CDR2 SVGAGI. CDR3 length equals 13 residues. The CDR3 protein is CATQTPRVTEAFF.

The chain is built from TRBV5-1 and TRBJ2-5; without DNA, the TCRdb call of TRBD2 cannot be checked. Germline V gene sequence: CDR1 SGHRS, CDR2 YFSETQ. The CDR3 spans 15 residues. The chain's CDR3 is CASSLSLADQETQYF.

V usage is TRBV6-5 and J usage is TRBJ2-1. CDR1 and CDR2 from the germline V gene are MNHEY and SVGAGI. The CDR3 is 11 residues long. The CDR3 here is CASSSFNEQFF.

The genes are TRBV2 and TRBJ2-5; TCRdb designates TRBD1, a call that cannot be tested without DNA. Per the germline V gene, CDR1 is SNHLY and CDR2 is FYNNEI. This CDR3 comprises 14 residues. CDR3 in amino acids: CASSVGTVQETQYF.

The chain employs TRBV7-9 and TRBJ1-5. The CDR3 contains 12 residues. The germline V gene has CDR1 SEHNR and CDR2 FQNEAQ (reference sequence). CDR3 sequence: CASGQSGQPQHF.

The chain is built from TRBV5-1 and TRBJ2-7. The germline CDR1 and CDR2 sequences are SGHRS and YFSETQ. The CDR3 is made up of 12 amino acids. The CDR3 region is CASSFVTGEQYF. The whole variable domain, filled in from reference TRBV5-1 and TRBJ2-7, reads KAGVTQTPRYLIKTRGQQVTLSCSPISGHRSVSWYQQTPGQGLQFLFEYFSETQRNKGNFPGRFSGRQFSNSRSEMNVSTLELGDSALYLCASSFVTGEQYFGPGTRLTVT.

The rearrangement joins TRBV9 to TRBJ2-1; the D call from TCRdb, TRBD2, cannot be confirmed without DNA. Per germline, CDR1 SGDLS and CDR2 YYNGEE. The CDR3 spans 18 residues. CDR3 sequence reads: CASSVLAGGPGGYNEQFF.

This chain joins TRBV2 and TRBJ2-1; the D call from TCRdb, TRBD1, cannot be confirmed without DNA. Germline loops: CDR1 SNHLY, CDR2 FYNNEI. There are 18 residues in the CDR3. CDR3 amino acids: CASSETEGLGQGDNEQFF.

CDR3 sequence: CASGLEIQGTEAFF. The chain combines TRBV12-5 with TRBJ1-1; TCRdb returns TRBD1, unconfirmable since there is no DNA. The CDR3 totals 14 residues. In germline, CDR1 is LGHNT, CDR2 FRNRAP. Full variable domain (outside the CDR3, taken from reference TRBV12-5 and TRBJ1-1): DARVTQTPRHKVTEMGQEVTMRCQPILGHNTVFWYRQTMMQGLELLAYFRNRAPLDDSGMPKDRFSAEMPDATLATLKIQPSEPRDSAVYFCASGLEIQGTEAFFGQGTRLTVV.

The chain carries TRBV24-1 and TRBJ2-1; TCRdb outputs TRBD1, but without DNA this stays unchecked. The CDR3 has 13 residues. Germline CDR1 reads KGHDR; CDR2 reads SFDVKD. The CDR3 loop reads CATGKGALVGQFF.

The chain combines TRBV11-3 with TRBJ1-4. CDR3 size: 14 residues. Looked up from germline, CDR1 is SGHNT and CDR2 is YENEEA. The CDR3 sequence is CASSLASENEKLFF. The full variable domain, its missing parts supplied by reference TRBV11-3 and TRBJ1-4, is EAGVVQSPRYKIIEKKQPVAFWCNPISGHNTLYWYLQNLGQGPELLIRYENEEAVDDSQLPKDRFSAERLKGVDSTLKIQPAELGDSAVYLCASSLASENEKLFFGSGTQLSVL.

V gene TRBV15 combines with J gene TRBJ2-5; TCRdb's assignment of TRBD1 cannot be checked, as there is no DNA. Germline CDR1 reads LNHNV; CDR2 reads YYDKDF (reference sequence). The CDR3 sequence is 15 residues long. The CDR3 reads CATSRGGGAGETQYF.

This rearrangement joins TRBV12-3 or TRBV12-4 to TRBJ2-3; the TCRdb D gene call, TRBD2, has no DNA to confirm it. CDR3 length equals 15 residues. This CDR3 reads CASRRIAGGTDTQYF.

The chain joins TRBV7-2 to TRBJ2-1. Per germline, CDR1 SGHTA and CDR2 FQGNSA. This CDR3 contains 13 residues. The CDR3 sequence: CASSLNAYNEQFF.

CDR3 in amino acids: CATSRLAIPIHTQYF. This rearrangement joins TRBV15 to TRBJ2-3. The CDR3 runs 15 residues. Looked up from germline, CDR1 is LNHNV and CDR2 is YYDKDF (reference sequence).